One and the same sample provided the 17 T cell receptor beta chains below, sequenced in a study of blood T cell repertoires in COVID-19. Clones were read by immunoSEQ multiplex PCR, and TCRdb kept only the in-frame ones, dropping some. The table includes more than 300,000 clones, about 87% detected once. Sample: peripheral blood. These receptors came from a woman between 45 and 65 years old with COVID-19, enrolled during active disease.

J is TRBJ1-6 and V is TRBV28; D may be TRBD1 (5 bases). Germline CDR1 is MDHEN and CDR2 is SYDVKM. The CDR3 is 15 residues long. Trimming shortened V by 3 bases and J by 6 bases, and 12 bases separated the two germline ends. In DNA form, the CDR3 reads TGTGCCAGCAGTTTCCAGGTGACAGTTAATTCACCCCTCCACTTT. Its protein product is CASSFQVTVNSPLHF.

The J gene is TRBJ1-1, the V gene TRBV3-1 (or the pseudogene TRBV3-2), with 8 bases matching TRBD1. CDR1 is LGHDT, CDR2 YNNKEL, per germline (reference sequence). The junction had 3 bases not matched to a gene; V was cut back by 3 bases and J by 3 bases. This CDR3 is 14 amino acids long. In nucleotides, the CDR3 is TGTGCCAGCAGCCAGTCGACAGGGGACACTGAAGCTTTCTTT. Its protein is CASSQSTGDTEAFF.

The V call is TRBV6-5, the J call TRBJ1-3; D is possibly TRBD1 (6 bases). This CDR3 is 15 amino acids long. Trimming pared 5 bases from V and 3 bases from J, leaving 14 bases between. Germline values: CDR1 MNHEY, CDR2 SVGAGI. The CDR3 spells CASSSTGRLGNTIYF. The CDR3 DNA is TGTGCCAGCAGTAGCACAGGGAGACTTGGAAACACCATATATTTT.

This chain connects TRBV10-3 to TRBJ2-1, with 9 nucleotides matching TRBD1. Germline V gene data show CDR1 as ENHRY and CDR2 as SYGVKD. The CDR3 sequence is 15 residues long. Trimming took 8 bases from V and 7 from J; bases not matched to a gene: 12. CDR3 DNA sequence: TGTGCCATCGCGTCACCGGGACAGGGAGGGAATGAGCAGTTCTTC. Protein: CAIASPGQGGNEQFF.

This clone has a handful of counts. The chain carries TRBV11-3 and TRBJ2-7, with TRBD1 identical over 9 bases. This CDR3 is 13 amino acids long. Per the germline V gene, CDR1 is SGHNT and CDR2 is YENEEA. V shed 7 bases, J shed 3 bases, and the junction held 4 bases outside the gene matches. The CDR3 DNA reads as TGTGCCAGCACCCCGGGACAGGGCTACGAGCAGTACTTC. As protein: CASTPGQGYEQYF.

The chain uses TRBV6-5 and TRBJ2-5; maybe TRBD2 (5 bases). This CDR3 comprises 14 residues. Trimming shortened V by 10 bases and J by 4 bases, and 19 bases separated the two germline ends. Per germline, CDR1 MNHEY and CDR2 SVGAGI. Written as DNA, the CDR3 is TGTGCCACCCAGGACTCTCCCTATCTAGAGACCCAGTACTTC. It is translated as CATQDSPYLETQYF.

The gene calls are TRBV5-6 and TRBJ2-2; a weak D match, TRBD1 (5 bases). V dropped 4 bases and J dropped 1 base, with 11 bases sitting between them. The CDR3 sequence is 15 residues long. Germline V gene lookup returns CDR1 SGHDT and CDR2 YYEEEE. In nucleotides, the CDR3 is TGTGCCAGCAGCCCAGGACACCTGAACACCGGGGAGCTGTTTTTT. It codes for CASSPGHLNTGELFF.

This chain links TRBV11-2 with TRBJ1-1, with 7 bases identical to TRBD1. The CDR3 spans 14 residues. Germline V CDR1 and CDR2: SGHAT, FQNNGV. The J segment lost 6 bases and the V segment lost 5 bases, leaving 9 bases of the junction unmatched. For the CDR3, the DNA is TGTGCCAGCAGCCGCCTGACAGGGCTCGCTGAAGCTTTCTTT. The encoded protein is CASSRLTGLAEAFF.

The chain employs TRBV5-1 and TRBJ1-5; possibly TRBD1 for D (5 bases). The CDR3 has 16 amino acids. Germline lookup yields CDR1 SGHRS and CDR2 YFSETQ. With 0 bases removed from V and 2 bases from J, the gap between germline ends came to 12 bases. DNA for the CDR3: TGCGCCAGCAGCTTGGGACAGAACAACGGCAATCAGCCCCAGCATTTT. This gives the protein CASSLGQNNGNQPQHF.

The chain couples TRBV18 to TRBJ2-7; 7 bases agree with TRBD1. The germline gives CDR1 KGHSH, CDR2 LQKENI. V lost 5 bases, J lost 3 bases, and 4 bases stayed unmatched. The CDR3 loop spans 13 amino acids. CDR3 amino acids: CASSDGTVYEQYF. CDR3 sequence (DNA): TGTGCCAGCTCAGACGGGACAGTCTACGAGCAGTACTTC. Together with reference TRBV18 and TRBJ2-7, the CDR3 gives the full variable domain: NAGVMQNPRHLVRRRGQEARLRCSPMKGHSHVYWYRQLPEEGLKFMVYLQKENIIDESGMPKERFSAEFPKEGPSILRIQQVVRGDSAAYFCASSDGTVYEQYFGPGTRLTVT.

The chain carries TRBV5-1 and TRBJ2-5; D not resolved. With 0 bases removed from V and 4 bases from J, the gap between germline ends came to 7 bases. This CDR3 has 13 amino acids. Germline V gives CDR1 SGHRS, CDR2 YFSETQ. As DNA, the CDR3 is TGCGCCAGCAGCTTGGGTCACGGAGAGACCCAGTACTTC. Amino acid sequence: CASSLGHGETQYF.

This chain joins TRBV7-2 and TRBJ1-4; D is perhaps TRBD1 (5 bases). V was pared by 0 bases and J by 1 base, with 9 bases between. The length of the CDR3 is 16 residues. CDR1 and CDR2 from the germline V gene are SGHTA and FQGNSA. CDR3 residues: CASSLAPGITNEKLFF. CDR3 bases: TGTGCCAGCAGCTTAGCTCCAGGGATAACTAATGAAAAACTGTTTTTT.

The CDR3 DNA reads TGTGCCAGCAGCCTCCAAGGGGGGGCCTGGGCTTTCTTT. Translation gives CASSLQGGAWAFF. The rearrangement joins TRBV3-1 (or the pseudogene TRBV3-2) to TRBJ1-1, with a possible D match to TRBD1 (6 bases). The CDR3 contains 13 residues. Germline V gene data show CDR1 as LGHDT and CDR2 as YNNKEL (reference sequence). V lost 4 bases and J 11 bases, leaving 17 bases between the germline ends.

The chain employs TRBV30 and TRBJ2-7, with D possibly being TRBD2 (6 bases). V was shortened by 0 bases and J by 5 bases, with 17 bases between the two germline ends. CDR3 length: 15 residues. CDR1 is GTSNPN and CDR2 is SVGIG in the germline V gene (reference sequence). Written as DNA, the CDR3 is TGTGCCTGGAGTGTACTAGGCCTGGGCGGGGACGAGCAGTACTTC. Protein sequence: CAWSVLGLGGDEQYF. Complete variable domain (other parts from reference TRBV30 and TRBJ2-7): SQTIHQWPATLVQPVGSPLSLECTVEGTSNPNLYWYRQAAGRGLQLLFYSVGIGQISSEVPQNLSASRPQDRQFILSSKKLLLSDSGFYLCAWSVLGLGGDEQYFGPGTRLTVT.

The chain has TRBV6-6 and TRBJ2-4; D unclear. The germline CDR1 and CDR2 sequences are MNHNY and SVGAGI (reference sequence). This CDR3 contains 14 residues. Trimming removed 2 bases from V and 6 bases from J, with 11 bases in between. The CDR3 nucleotides are TGTGCCAGCAGTTACAACAGAGAGCCAAACATTCAGTACTTC. Translated, it gives CASSYNREPNIQYF.

CDR3 in DNA: TGTGCCAGCAGTTACCGGGACAGGGGCAGAGAGACCCAGTACTTC. It encodes CASSYRDRGRETQYF. The rearrangement uses TRBV6-5 and TRBJ2-5, with 10 nucleotides matching TRBD1. CDR3 length: 15 residues. The germline gives CDR1 MNHEY, CDR2 SVGAGI. Losses at the gene ends were 2 bases for V and 4 bases for J; bases not matched to a gene: 4.

The chain couples TRBV5-8 to TRBJ2-5, with a tentative D call TRBD2 (5 bases). Trimming cost V 5 bases and J 3 bases, with 11 bases left between them. The germline CDR1 and CDR2 sequences are SGHTS and YDEGEE. The length of the CDR3 is 13 residues. CDR3 in amino acids: CASSLRGKETQYF. DNA of the CDR3: TGTGCCAGCAGTTTGCGAGGGAAAGAGACCCAGTACTTC.